These 7 T cell receptor beta chains came from one sample sequenced in a study of T cells after yellow fever vaccination. Via MiXCR, TCRdb re-called the 5' RACE reads, giving one row per CDR3 protein. The sample carries around 600,000 distinct CDR3 sequences, 9% to 15% recorded once. Sequencing was performed on PBMCs, taken on the day of the yellow fever booster vaccination. The receptors originated from a man aged 25-45 years who received the YFV17D yellow fever vaccine.

This clonotype showed up just a few times. The V and J genes are TRBV5-1 and TRBJ1-1; D is perhaps TRBD1 (5 bases). CDR3 length equals 14 residues. V shed 2 bases and J shed 1 base, with 9 bases lying between them. CDR1 is SGHRS, CDR2 YFSETQ, per germline. The chain's CDR3 is CASSLQVPNTEAFF. CDR3 sequence (DNA): TGCGCCAGCAGCTTACAGGTACCGAACACTGAAGCTTTCTTT.

The chain couples TRBV28 to TRBJ2-1, with TRBD2 as a possible D gene (6 bases). Per the germline V gene, CDR1 is MDHEN and CDR2 is SYDVKM. This CDR3 comprises 14 residues. V was cut by 6 bases and J by 7 bases, with 16 bases left in between. The CDR3 region is CASRMAGRRNEQFF. CDR3 nucleotides: TGTGCCAGCAGGATGGCGGGGCGGAGAAATGAGCAGTTCTTC.

This clonotype occurred a few times. V and J are TRBV7-2 and TRBJ1-6; the D is unclear. This CDR3 spans 14 amino acids. V lost 1 base to trimming and J lost 6 bases, with 7 bases between them. Germline V lookup: CDR1 SGHTA, CDR2 FQGNSA. CDR3 coding DNA: TGTGCCAGCAGCTTAGAAGGGTCTAATTCACCCCTCCACTTT. It translates to CASSLEGSNSPLHF.

This clonotype has only a few counts. This CDR3 is CASSHYSGSPLWEQFF. The CDR3 nucleotides read TGCGCCAGCAGCCATTACAGCGGGAGCCCTCTCTGGGAGCAGTTCTTC. This chain connects TRBV4-3 to TRBJ2-1; 8 bases agree with TRBD2. CDR1 is LGHNA and CDR2 is YSLEER in the germline V gene. The V gene end was trimmed by 3 bases and the J gene end by 10 bases; junction bases not matched to a gene: 14. This CDR3 has 16 amino acids.

This CDR3 reads CASSPASMNTEAFF. Written as DNA, the CDR3 is TGTGCCAGCTCACCTGCAAGCATGAACACTGAAGCTTTCTTT. This rearrangement joins TRBV18 to TRBJ1-1; D ambiguous. This CDR3 has 14 residues. Trimming pared 3 bases from V and 0 bases from J, leaving 8 bases between. CDR1 and CDR2 (germline): KGHSH, LQKENI.

This clonotype was recorded a few times. The chain is built from TRBV5-4 and TRBJ2-7; 8 nucleotides agree with TRBD1. Germline assignment: CDR1 SGHNT and CDR2 YYREEE (reference sequence). The CDR3 sequence is 15 residues long. J gave up 5 bases and V 3 bases, and 10 bases lay outside the gene matches. The CDR3 sequence: CASSSPQGARNEQYF. CDR3 sequence (DNA): TGTGCCAGCAGCTCCCCTCAGGGGGCTAGAAACGAGCAGTACTTC.

This clonotype was seen a few times. J is TRBJ2-7 and V is TRBV7-2; the D gene could be TRBD1 or TRBD2 (5 bases each). Deletions cut 1 base from V and 6 bases from J, with 13 bases between. The CDR3 consists of 14 residues. CDR1 SGHTA and CDR2 FQGNSA come from the germline V gene. The CDR3 DNA sequence: TGTGCCAGCAGCTTAGGAGGGGCCCCTGGCGAGCAGTACTTC. Protein sequence: CASSLGGAPGEQYF.